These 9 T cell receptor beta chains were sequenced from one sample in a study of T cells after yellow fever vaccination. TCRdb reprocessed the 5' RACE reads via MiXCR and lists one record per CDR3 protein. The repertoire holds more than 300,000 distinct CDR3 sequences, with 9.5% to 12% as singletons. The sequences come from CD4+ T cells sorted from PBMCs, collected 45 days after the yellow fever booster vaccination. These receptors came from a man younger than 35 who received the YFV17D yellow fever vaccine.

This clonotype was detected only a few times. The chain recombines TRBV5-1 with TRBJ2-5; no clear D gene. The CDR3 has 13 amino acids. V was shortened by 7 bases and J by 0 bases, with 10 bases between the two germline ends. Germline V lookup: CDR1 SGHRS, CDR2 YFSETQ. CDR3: CASRYTYQETQYF. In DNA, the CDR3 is TGCGCCAGCCGTTATACGTACCAAGAGACCCAGTACTTC.

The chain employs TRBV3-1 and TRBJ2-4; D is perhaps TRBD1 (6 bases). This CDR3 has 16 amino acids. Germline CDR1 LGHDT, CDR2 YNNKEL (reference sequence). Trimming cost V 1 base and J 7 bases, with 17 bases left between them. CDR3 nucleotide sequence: TGTGCCAGCAGCCAAGTTCAAGACAGGCCGTGGAACATTCAGTACTTC. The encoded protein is CASSQVQDRPWNIQYF.

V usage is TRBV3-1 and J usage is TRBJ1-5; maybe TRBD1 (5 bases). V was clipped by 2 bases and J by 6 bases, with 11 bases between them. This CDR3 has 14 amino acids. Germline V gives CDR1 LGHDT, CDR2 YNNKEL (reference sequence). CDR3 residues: CASSQQPGTQPQHF. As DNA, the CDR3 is TGTGCCAGCAGCCAACAGCCCGGGACTCAGCCCCAGCATTTT.

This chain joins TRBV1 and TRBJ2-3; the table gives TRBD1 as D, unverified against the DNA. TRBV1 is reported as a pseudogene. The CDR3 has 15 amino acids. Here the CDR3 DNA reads TGCACCAGCAGCCCCCGAGGGGCCGGCACAGATACGCAGTATTTT. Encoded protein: CTSSPRGAGTDTQYF.

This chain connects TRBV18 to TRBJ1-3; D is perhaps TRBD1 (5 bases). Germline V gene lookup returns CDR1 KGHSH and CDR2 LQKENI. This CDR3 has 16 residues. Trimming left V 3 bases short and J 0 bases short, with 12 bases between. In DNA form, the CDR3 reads TGTGCCAGCTCACCCGCGGGGCCTAACTCTGGAAACACCATATATTTT. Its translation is CASSPAGPNSGNTIYF.

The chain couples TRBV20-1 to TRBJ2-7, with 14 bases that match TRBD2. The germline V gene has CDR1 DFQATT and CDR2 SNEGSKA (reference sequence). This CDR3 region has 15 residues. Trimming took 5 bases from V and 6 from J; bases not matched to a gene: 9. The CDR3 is CSAPRGTSGGGEQYF. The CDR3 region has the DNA TGCAGTGCTCCTCGCGGGACTAGCGGGGGAGGCGAGCAGTACTTC.

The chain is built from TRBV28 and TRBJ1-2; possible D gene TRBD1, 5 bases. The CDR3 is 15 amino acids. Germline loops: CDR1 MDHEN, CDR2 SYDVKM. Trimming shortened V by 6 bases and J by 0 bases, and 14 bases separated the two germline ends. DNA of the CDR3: TGTGCCAGCAGGCCCCGGGACGGCACTAACTATGGCTACACCTTC. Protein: CASRPRDGTNYGYTF.

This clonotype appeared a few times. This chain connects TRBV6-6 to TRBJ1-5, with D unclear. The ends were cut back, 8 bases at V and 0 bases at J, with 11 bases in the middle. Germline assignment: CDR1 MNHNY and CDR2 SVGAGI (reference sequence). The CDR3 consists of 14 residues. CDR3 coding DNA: TGTGCCAGCCGAGGTACATATAGCAATCAGCCCCAGCATTTT. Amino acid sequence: CASRGTYSNQPQHF.

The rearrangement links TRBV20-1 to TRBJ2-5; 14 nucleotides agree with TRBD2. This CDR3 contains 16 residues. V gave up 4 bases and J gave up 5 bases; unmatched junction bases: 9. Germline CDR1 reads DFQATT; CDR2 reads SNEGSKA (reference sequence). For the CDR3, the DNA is TGCAGTGCTATGGCGGGACTAGCGGGGGCGGGGGAGACCCAGTACTTC. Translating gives CSAMAGLAGAGETQYF.